This T cell receptor beta chain came from a study of radiation and T cells in renal cell carcinoma. Overall study context: Nephrectomy followed 15 Gy stereotactic body radiation by 4 weeks.

Findings of the study overall: Top tumor clonotypes rose in blood 2 weeks post-radiation, then contracted. Baseline intratumoral clonotype presence is unknown without pretreatment biopsies.

There are 14 residues in the CDR3. The trim removed 1 base at V and 8 bases at J, leaving 6 bases unmatched. CDR1 and CDR2 (germline): SGHTA, FQGNSA. Data came from immunoSEQ multiplex PCR; TCRdb stores just in-frame clones and leaves some out. This table holds 120,000 to 150,000 clones, about 87% found once. On this clone itself: Its antigen is currently unknown.

Time point specified: baseline pretreatment blood. Treatment noted: 15 Gy SBRT to primary tumor, nephrectomy 4 weeks later. Clear cell pathology was present in this patient's renal cell carcinoma. The sample here was blood, taken from a patient whose treatment included radiotherapy and nephrectomy. The sequence was collected from a woman in her 70s with renal cell carcinoma. This chain uses TRBV7-2 with TRBJ1-1; 8 bases are a match to TRBD1. The DNA for the CDR3 is TGTGCCAGCAGCTTAGTAGGGGGGGACAGGGAAGCTTTCTTT. Translation: CASSLVGGDREAFF. The variable domain in full, with the rest retrieved from reference TRBV7-2 and TRBJ1-1, is GAGVSQSPSNKVTEKGKDVELRCDPISGHTALYWYRQSLGQGLEFLIYFQGNSAPDKSGLPSDRFSAERTGGSVSTLTIQRTQQEDSAVYLCASSLVGGDREAFFGQGTRLTVV.